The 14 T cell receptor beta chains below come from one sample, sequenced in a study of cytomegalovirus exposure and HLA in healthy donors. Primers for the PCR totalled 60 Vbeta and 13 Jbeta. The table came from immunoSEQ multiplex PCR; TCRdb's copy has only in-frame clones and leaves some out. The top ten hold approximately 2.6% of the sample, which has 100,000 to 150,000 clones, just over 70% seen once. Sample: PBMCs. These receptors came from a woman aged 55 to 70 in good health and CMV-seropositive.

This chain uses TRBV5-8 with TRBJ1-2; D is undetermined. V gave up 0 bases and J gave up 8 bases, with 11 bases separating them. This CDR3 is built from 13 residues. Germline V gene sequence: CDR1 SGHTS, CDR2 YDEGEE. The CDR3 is CASSLGRAQGYTF. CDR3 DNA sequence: TGTGCCAGCAGCTTGGGGCGGGCCCAGGGCTACACCTTC. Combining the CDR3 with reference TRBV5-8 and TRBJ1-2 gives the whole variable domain EAGVTQSPTHLIKTRGQQATLRCSPISGHTSVYWYQQALGLGLQFLLWYDEGEERNRGNFPPRFSGRQFPNYSSELNVNALELEDSALYLCASSLGRAQGYTFGSGTRLTVV.

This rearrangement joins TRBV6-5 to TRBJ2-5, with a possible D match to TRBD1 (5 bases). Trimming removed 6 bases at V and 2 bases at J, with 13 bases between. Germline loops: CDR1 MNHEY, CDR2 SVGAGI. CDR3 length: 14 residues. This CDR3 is CASSRMTAQETQYF. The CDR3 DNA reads TGTGCCAGCAGCCGAATGACAGCACAAGAGACCCAGTACTTC.

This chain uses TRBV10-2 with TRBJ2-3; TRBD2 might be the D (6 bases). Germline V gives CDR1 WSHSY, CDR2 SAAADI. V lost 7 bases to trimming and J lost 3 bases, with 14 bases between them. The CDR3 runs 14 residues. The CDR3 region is CASTLAARTDTQYF. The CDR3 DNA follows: TGCGCCAGCACACTAGCAGCGAGGACAGATACGCAGTATTTT.

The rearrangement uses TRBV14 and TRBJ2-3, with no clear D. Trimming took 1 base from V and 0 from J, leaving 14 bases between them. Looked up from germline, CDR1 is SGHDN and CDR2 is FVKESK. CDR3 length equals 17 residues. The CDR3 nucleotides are TGTGCCAGCAGCCAAGGGATTGGCAGGCCTAGCACAGATACGCAGTATTTT. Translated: CASSQGIGRPSTDTQYF.

The CDR3 is CASSSQGAPTDTQYF. For the CDR3, the DNA is TGTGCCAGCAGCTCCCAGGGGGCGCCCACAGATACGCAGTATTTT. The chain uses TRBV9 and TRBJ2-3, with 8 bases identical to TRBD1. Germline CDR1 and CDR2: SGDLS and YYNGEE. J lost 2 bases, V lost 4 bases, and 6 bases had no gene match. The CDR3 covers 15 residues.

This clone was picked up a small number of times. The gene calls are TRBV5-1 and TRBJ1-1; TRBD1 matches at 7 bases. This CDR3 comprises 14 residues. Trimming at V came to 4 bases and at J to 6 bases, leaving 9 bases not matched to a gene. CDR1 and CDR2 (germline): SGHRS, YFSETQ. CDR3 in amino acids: CASSGTGVVAEAFF. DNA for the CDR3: TGCGCCAGCAGCGGAACAGGGGTAGTGGCTGAAGCTTTCTTT. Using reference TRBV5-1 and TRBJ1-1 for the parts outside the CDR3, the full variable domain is KAGVTQTPRYLIKTRGQQVTLSCSPISGHRSVSWYQQTPGQGLQFLFEYFSETQRNKGNFPGRFSGRQFSNSRSEMNVSTLELGDSALYLCASSGTGVVAEAFFGQGTRLTVV.

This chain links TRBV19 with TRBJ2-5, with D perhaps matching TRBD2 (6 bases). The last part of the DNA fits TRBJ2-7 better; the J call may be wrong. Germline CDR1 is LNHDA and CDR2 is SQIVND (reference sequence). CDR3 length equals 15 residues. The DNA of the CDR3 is TGTGCCAGTAGCTGGGACTTCTCAGGTACCTACGAGCAGTACTTC. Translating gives CASSWDFSGTYEQYF.

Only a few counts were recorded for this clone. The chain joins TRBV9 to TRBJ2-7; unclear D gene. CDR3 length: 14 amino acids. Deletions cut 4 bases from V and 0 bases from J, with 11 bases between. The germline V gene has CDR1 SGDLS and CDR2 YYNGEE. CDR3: CASSTRPYSYEQYF. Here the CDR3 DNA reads TGTGCCAGCAGCACCAGGCCCTACTCCTACGAGCAGTACTTC.

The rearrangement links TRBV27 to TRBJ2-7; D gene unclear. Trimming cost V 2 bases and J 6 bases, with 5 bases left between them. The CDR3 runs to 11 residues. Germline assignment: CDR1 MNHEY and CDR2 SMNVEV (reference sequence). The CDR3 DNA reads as TGTGCCAGCAGTTTAGGGCTCGAGCAGTACTTC. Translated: CASSLGLEQYF.

CDR3 in DNA: TGTGCCACCAGCATAGCCGGACAGCACTCTGGAAACACCATATATTTT. Its protein is CATSIAGQHSGNTIYF. V gene TRBV15 combines with J gene TRBJ1-3; a possible D gene is TRBD1 (6 bases). The germline CDR1 and CDR2 sequences are LNHNV and YYDKDF (reference sequence). V was trimmed by 4 bases and J by 0 bases, leaving 13 bases between them. The CDR3 loop spans 16 amino acids.

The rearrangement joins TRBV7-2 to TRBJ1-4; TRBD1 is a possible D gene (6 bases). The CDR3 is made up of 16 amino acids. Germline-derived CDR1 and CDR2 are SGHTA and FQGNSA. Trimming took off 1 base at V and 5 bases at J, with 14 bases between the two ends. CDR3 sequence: CASSLGSQGLNEKLFF. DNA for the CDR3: TGTGCCAGCAGCTTAGGCAGCCAGGGGCTGAATGAAAAACTGTTTTTT. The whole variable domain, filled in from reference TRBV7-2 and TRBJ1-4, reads GAGVSQSPSNKVTEKGKDVELRCDPISGHTALYWYRQSLGQGLEFLIYFQGNSAPDKSGLPSDRFSAERTGGSVSTLTIQRTQQEDSAVYLCASSLGSQGLNEKLFFGSGTQLSVL.

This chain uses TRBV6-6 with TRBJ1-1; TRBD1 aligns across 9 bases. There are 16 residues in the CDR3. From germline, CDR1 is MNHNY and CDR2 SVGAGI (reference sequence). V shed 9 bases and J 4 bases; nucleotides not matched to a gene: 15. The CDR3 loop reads CASSSRDRVLGTEAFF. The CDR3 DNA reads TGTGCCAGTTCTTCCCGGGACAGGGTTTTGGGCACTGAAGCTTTCTTT.

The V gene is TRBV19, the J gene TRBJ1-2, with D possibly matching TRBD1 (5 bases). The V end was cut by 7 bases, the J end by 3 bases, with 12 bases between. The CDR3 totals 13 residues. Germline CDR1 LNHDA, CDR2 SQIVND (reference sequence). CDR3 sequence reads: CASTIGTYYGYTF. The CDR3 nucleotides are TGTGCCAGTACCATCGGGACTTACTATGGCTACACCTTC.

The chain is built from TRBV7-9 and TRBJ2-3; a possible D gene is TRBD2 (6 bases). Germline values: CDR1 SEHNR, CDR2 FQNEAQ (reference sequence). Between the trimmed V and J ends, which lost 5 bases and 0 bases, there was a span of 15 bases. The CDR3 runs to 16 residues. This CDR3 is CASSTPAGTSTDTQYF. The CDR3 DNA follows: TGTGCCAGCAGCACGCCGGCCGGGACTAGCACAGATACGCAGTATTTT.